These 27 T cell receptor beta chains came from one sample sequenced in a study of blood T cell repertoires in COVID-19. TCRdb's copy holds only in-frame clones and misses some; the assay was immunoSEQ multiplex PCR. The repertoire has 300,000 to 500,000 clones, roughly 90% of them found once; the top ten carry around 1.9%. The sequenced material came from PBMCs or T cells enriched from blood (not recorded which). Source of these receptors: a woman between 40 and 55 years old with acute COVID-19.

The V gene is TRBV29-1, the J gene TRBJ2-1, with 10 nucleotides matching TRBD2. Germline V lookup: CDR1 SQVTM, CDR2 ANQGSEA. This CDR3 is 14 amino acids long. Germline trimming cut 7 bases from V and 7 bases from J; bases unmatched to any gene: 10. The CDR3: CSATSGRLVNEQFF. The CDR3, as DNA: TGCAGCGCGACTAGCGGGCGACTCGTAAATGAGCAGTTCTTC.

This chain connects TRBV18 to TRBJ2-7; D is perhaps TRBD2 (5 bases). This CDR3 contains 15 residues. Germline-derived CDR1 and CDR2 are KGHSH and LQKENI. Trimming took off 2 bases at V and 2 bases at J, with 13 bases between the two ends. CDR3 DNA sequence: TGTGCCAGCTCACCATTTTCCGGGGTAACCTACGAGCAGTACTTC. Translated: CASSPFSGVTYEQYF.

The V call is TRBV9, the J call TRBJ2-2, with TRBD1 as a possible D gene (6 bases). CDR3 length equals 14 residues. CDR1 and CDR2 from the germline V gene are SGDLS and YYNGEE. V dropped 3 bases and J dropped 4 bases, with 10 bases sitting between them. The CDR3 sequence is CASSGDIGTGELFF. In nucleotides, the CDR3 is TGTGCCAGCAGCGGGGACATAGGCACCGGGGAGCTGTTTTTT. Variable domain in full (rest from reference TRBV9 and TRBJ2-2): DSGVTQTPKHLITATGQRVTLRCSPRSGDLSVYWYQQSLDQGLQFLIQYYNGEERAKGNILERFSAQQFPDLHSELNLSSLELGDSALYFCASSGDIGTGELFFGEGSRLTVL.

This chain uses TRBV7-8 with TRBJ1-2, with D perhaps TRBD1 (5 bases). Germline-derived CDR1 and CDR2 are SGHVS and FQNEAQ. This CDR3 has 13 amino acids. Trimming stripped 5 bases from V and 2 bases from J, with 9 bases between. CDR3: CASSPTANYGYTF. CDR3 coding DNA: TGTGCCAGCAGCCCGACAGCCAACTATGGCTACACCTTC.

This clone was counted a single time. The CDR3 loop is CASSFAGDVCSNQPQHF. The DNA of the CDR3 is TGTGCCAGCAGCTTTGCGGGGGATGTTTGTAGCAATCAGCCCCAGCATTTT. V usage is TRBV5-7 and J usage is TRBJ1-5; tentatively, D is TRBD1 (5 bases). TRBV5-7 is placed among ORFs of uncertain function. V was clipped by 2 bases and J by 0 bases, with 15 bases between them. This CDR3 spans 17 amino acids.

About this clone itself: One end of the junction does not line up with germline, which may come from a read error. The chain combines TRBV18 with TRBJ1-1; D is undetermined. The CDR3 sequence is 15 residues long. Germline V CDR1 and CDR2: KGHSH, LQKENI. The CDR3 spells CASAPDRGFNTEAFF. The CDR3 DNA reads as TGTGCCAGCGCACCAGATCGCGGGTTCAACACTGAAGCTTTCTTT.

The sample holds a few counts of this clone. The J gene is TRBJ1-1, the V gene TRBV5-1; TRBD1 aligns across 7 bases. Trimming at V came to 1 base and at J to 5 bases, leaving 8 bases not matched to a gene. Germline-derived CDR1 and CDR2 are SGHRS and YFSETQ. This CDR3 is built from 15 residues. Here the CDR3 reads CASSLNEGAQTEAFF. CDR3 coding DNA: TGCGCCAGCAGCTTGAATGAGGGGGCGCAGACTGAAGCTTTCTTT. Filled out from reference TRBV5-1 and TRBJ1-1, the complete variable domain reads KAGVTQTPRYLIKTRGQQVTLSCSPISGHRSVSWYQQTPGQGLQFLFEYFSETQRNKGNFPGRFSGRQFSNSRSEMNVSTLELGDSALYLCASSLNEGAQTEAFFGQGTRLTVV.

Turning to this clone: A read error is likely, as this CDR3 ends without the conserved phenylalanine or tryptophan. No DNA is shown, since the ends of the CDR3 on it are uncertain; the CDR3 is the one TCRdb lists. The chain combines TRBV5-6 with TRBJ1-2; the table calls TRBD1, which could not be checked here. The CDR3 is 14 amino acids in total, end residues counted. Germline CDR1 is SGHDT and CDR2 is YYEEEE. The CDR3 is CASSLGPRQGAPQL.

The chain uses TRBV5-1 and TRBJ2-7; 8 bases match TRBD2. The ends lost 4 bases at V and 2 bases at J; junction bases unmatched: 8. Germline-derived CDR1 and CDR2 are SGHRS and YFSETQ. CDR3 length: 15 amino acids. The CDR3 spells CASSPITGGAYEQYF. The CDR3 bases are TGCGCCAGCAGCCCCATTACCGGGGGGGCCTACGAGCAGTACTTC.

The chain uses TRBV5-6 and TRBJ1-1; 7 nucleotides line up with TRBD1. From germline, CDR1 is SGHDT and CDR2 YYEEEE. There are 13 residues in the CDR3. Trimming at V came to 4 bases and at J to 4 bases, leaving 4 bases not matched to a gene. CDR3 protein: CASSHTGVTEAFF. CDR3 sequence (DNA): TGTGCCAGCAGCCACACAGGGGTCACTGAAGCTTTCTTT.

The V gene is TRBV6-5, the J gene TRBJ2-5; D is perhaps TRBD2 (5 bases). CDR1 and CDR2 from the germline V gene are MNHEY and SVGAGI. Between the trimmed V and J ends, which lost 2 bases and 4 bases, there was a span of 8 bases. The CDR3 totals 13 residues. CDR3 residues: CASSYRSGETQYF. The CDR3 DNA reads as TGTGCCAGCAGTTACCGCAGCGGAGAGACCCAGTACTTC.

The CDR3 coding sequence is TGTGCCAGCAGCCACACTAGCGGGGAGATACAAGAGACCCAGTACTTC. This codes for CASSHTSGEIQETQYF. The V gene is TRBV3-1 (or the pseudogene TRBV3-2), the J gene TRBJ2-5, with 10 bases aligning to TRBD2. V lost 3 bases and J lost 2; bases outside the gene matches: 6. Germline CDR1 LGHDT, CDR2 YNNKEL (reference sequence). The CDR3 is made up of 16 amino acids.

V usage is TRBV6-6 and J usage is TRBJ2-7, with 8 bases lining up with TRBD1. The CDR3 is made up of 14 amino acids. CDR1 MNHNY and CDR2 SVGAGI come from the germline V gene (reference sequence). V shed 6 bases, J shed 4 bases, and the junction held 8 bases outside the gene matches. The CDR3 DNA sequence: TGTGCCAGCAGAGACGCAGGGGGCGGGTACGAGCAGTACTTC. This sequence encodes CASRDAGGGYEQYF.

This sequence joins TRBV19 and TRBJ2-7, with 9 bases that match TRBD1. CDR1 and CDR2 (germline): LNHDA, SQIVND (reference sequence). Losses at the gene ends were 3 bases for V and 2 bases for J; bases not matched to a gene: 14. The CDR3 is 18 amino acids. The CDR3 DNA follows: TGTGCCAGTAGTATTTGGTTGATCGCGGGACAGGGTGCCTACGAGCAGTACTTC. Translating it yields CASSIWLIAGQGAYEQYF.

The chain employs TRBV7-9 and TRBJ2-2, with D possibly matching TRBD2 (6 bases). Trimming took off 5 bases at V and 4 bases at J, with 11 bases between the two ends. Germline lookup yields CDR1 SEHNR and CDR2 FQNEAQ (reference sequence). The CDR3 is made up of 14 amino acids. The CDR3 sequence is CASSPQGGTGELFF. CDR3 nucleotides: TGTGCCAGCAGCCCCCAGGGAGGCACCGGGGAGCTGTTTTTT.

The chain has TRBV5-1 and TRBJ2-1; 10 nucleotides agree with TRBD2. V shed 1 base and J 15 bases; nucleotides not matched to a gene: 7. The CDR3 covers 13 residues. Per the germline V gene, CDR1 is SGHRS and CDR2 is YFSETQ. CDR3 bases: TGCGCCAGCAGCTTGCAACTAGCGGGGAACTGGTTCTTC. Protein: CASSLQLAGNWFF.

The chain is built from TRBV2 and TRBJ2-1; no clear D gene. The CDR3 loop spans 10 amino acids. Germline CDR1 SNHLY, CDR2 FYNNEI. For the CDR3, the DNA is TGTGCATCCCGGGACAATGAGCAGTTCTTC. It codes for CASRDNEQFF.

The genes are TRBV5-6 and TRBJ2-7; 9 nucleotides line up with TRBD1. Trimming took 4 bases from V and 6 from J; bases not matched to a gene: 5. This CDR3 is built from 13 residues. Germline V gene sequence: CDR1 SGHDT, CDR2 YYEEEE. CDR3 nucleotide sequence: TGTGCCAGCAGCAGGGACAGGGCAGGCGAGCAGTACTTC. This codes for CASSRDRAGEQYF.

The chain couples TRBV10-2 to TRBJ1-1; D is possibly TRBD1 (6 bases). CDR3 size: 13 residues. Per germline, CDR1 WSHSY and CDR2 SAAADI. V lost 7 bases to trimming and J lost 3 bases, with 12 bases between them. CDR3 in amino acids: CASKAGAHTEAFF. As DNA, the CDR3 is TGCGCCAGCAAAGCAGGGGCGCACACTGAAGCTTTCTTT.

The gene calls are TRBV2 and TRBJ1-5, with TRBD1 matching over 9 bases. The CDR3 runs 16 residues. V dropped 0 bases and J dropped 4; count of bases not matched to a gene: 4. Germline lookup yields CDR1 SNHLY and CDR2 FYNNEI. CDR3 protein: CASSEAYRGRNQPQHF. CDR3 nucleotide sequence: TGTGCCAGCAGTGAAGCTTACAGGGGGCGTAATCAGCCCCAGCATTTT.

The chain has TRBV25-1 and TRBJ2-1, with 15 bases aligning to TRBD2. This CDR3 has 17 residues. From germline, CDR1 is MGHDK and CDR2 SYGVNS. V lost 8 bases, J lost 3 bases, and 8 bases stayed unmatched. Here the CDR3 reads CASQWTSGGANYNEQFF. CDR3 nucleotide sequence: TGTGCCAGCCAATGGACTAGCGGGGGGGCTAACTACAATGAGCAGTTCTTC.

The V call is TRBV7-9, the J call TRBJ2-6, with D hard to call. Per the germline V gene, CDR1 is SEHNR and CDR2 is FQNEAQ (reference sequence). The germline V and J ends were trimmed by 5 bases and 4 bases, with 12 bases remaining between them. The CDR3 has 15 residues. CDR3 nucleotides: TGTGCCAGCAGCACCGCGATGCCCGGGGCCAACGTCCTGACTTTC. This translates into CASSTAMPGANVLTF. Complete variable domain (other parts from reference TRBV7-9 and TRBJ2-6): DTGVSQNPRHKITKRGQNVTFRCDPISEHNRLYWYRQTLGQGPEFLTYFQNEAQLEKSRLLSDRFSAERPKGSFSTLEIQRTEQGDSAMYLCASSTAMPGANVLTFGAGSRLTVL.

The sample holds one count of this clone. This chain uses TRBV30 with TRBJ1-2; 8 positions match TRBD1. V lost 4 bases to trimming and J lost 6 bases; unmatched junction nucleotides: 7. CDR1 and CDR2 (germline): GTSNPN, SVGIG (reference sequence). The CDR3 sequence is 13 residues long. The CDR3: CAWTTGAHNGYTF. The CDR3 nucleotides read TGTGCCTGGACGACAGGGGCGCATAATGGCTACACCTTC.

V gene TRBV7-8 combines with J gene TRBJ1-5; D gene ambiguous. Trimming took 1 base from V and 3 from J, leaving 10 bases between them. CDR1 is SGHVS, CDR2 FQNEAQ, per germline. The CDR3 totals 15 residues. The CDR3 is CASSLVTYNNQPQHF. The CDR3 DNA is TGTGCCAGCAGCTTAGTTACGTACAACAATCAGCCCCAGCATTTT.

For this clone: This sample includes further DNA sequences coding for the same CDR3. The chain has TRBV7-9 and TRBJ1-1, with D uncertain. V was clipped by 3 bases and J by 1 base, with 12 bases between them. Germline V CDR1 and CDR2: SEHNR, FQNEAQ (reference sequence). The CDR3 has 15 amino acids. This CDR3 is CASSLADRGNTEAFF. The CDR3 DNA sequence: TGTGCCAGCAGCTTGGCAGACCGGGGGAACACTGAAGCTTTCTTT.

The CDR3 nucleotides are TGCGCCAGCAGCAAGGGGGCCACCTACGAGCAGTACTTC. This encodes CASSKGATYEQYF. The rearrangement joins TRBV5-1 to TRBJ2-7; 7 bases line up with TRBD1. V lost 4 bases and J lost 2; bases outside the gene matches: 3. Germline V gives CDR1 SGHRS, CDR2 YFSETQ. The CDR3 runs 13 residues.

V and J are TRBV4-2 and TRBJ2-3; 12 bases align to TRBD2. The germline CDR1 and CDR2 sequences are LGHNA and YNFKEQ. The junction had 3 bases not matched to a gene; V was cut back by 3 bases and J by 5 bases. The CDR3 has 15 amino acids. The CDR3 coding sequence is TGTGCCAGCAGCCAGGGACTAGCGGGTCAAGATACGCAGTATTTT. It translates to CASSQGLAGQDTQYF.